The rows below give T cell receptor beta chains drawn from one sample of a study of molecular identifiers for immune sequencing clone quantification. TCRdb redid the calling of the PCR reads with MiXCR, one entry per CDR3 protein. The data hold around 470,000 distinct CDR3 sequences, with around 23% observed a single time. Specimen: naive CD8+ T cells from blood, with Jurkat cell RNA spiked in. These receptors were collected from a human donor in good health. Some libraries in this study had Jurkat cell RNA spiked in. CDR3s include the opening cysteine and the closing phenylalanine or tryptophan. A D gene is named only where the DNA matches it firmly.

V gene | D gene | CDR3 protein
TRBV6-5 | TRBD2 | CASSFGTSGDNEQFF
TRBV10-3 | TRBD2 | CAISGREGFGEQFF
TRBV28 | TRBD1 | CASSPTRDRGFPGELFF
TRBV2 | . | CASWGLALGEQYF
TRBV4-1 | . | CASSQALGPHGTTNEQYF
TRBV21-1 | . | CASSTSAQYF
TRBV12-3/TRBV12-4 | TRBD1 | CASSSPVTGGSYNEQFF
TRBV7-8 | . | CASSPGQTEAFF
TRBV27 | . | CASSISGAYEQYF
TRBV12-3/TRBV12-4 | TRBD2 | CASSSQTGLAGGPSSDTQYF
TRBV14 | . | CASSPHGGGEKLFF
TRBV27 | . | CASSAAYSNQPQHF
TRBV19 | . | CASSIGIEGLTYEQYF
TRBV14 | . | CASSQVRPGELFF
TRBV5-4 | . | CASSPKGTPYLGYTF
TRBV9 | . | CASSPPRAAEQYF
TRBV4-1 | . | CASSQDILAGNTIYF
TRBV10-3 | . | CAISEVDEGVEQYF